This TCR beta chain was sequenced during a study of blood T cell repertoires in COVID-19. The wider study: Samples came from the United States, Italy and Spain, spanning acute and convalescent COVID-19. PBMCs, B-cell-depleted T cells, or T cells were the source of the cDNA or gDNA that made up the material.

Germline V gene lookup returns CDR1 LNHNV and CDR2 YYDKDF (reference sequence). The ends were cut back, 4 bases at V and 3 bases at J, with 4 bases in the middle. CDR3 length equals 12 residues. This clone has only one observation. Original data processing: Estimated nucleated cell counts came from reference gene primer amplification. Profiling relied on immunoSEQ multiplex PCR, and the TCRdb table lists in-frame clones only, not all of them. That table is the source of V, J and clone size, and D and trimming were worked out from the DNA. The sample includes over 150,000 clones, about 86% of them seen just once.

The source of this sequence is a man aged 50 to 60 with active or convalescent COVID-19. Sequencing used peripheral blood. The V and J genes are TRBV15 and TRBJ1-5, with D uncertain. CDR3 loop: CATSKHNQPQHF. CDR3 DNA: TGTGCCACCAGCAAGCACAATCAGCCCCAGCATTTT.